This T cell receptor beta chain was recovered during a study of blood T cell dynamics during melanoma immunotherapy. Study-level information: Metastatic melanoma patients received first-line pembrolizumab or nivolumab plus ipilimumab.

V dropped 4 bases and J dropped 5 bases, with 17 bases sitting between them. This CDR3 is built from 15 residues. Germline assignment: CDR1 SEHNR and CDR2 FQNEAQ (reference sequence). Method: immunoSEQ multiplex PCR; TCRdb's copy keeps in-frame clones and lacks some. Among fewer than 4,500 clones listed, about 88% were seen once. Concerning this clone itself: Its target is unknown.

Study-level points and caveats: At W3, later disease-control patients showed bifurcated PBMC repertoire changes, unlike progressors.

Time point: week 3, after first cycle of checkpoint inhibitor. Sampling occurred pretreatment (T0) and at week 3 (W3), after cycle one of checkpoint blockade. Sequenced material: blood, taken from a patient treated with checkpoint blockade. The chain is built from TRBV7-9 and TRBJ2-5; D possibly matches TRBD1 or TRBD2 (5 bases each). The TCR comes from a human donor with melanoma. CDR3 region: CASSSDRGPGETQYF. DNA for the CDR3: TGTGCCAGCAGCTCAGACCGGGGCCCAGGTGAGACCCAGTACTTC.